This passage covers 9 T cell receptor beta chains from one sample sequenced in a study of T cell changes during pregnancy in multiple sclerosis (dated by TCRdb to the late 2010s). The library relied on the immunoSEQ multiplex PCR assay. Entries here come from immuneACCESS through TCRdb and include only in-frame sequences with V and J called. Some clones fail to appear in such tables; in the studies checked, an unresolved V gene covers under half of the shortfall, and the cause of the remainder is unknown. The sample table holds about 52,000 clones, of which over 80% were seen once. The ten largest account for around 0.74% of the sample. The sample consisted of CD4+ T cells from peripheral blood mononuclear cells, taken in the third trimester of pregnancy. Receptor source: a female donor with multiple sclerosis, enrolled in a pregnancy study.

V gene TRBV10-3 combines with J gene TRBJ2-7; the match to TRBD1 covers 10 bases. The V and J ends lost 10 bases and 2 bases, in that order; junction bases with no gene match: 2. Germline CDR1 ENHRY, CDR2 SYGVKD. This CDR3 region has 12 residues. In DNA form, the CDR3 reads TGTGCCACCGGACAGGGGGCCTACGAGCAGTACTTC. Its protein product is CATGQGAYEQYF.

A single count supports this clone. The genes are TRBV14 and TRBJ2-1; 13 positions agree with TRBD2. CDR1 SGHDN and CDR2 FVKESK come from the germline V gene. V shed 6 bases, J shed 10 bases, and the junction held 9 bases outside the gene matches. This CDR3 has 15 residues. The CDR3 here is CASSRGLAGLGEQFF. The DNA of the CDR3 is TGTGCCAGCAGTCGGGGACTAGCGGGACTTGGGGAGCAGTTCTTC.

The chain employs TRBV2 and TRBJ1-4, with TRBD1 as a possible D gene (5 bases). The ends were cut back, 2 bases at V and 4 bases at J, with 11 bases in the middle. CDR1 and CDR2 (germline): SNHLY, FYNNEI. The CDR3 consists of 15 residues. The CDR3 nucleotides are TGTGCCAGCAGTGAACAGGGTGTCGGTAATGAAAAACTGTTTTTT. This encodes CASSEQGVGNEKLFF.

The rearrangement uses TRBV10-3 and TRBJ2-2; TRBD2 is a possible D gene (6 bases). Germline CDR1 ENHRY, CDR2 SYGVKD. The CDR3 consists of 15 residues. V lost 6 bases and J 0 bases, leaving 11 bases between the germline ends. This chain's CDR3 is CAIRKGGANTGELFF. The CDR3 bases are TGTGCCATCAGGAAGGGCGGGGCGAACACCGGGGAGCTGTTTTTT.

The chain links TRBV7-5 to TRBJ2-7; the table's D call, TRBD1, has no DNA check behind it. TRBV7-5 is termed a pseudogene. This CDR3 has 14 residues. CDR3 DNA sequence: TGTGTCAGAAGCTCGAACCGCAGGGGATACGAGCAGTACTTC. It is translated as CVRSSNRRGYEQYF.

In DNA, the CDR3 is TGTGCCAGCAGCCCTGATCTAGCGGGGGCCATCAATGAGCAGTTCTTC. It specifies CASSPDLAGAINEQFF. This chain joins TRBV5-4 and TRBJ2-1; TRBD2 matches at 10 bases. Germline CDR1 SGHNT, CDR2 YYREEE (reference sequence). V lost 4 bases and J lost 6; bases outside the gene matches: 10. This CDR3 comprises 16 residues.

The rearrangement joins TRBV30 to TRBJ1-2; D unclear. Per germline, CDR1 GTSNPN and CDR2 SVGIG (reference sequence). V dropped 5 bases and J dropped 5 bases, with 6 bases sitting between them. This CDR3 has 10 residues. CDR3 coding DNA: TGTGCCTGGGGGCCTTATGGCTACACCTTC. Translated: CAWGPYGYTF.

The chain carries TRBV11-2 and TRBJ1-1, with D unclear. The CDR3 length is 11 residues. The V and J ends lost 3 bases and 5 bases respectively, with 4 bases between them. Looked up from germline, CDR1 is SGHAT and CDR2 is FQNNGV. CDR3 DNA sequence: TGTGCCAGCAGCTTCGGGACTGAAGCTTTCTTT. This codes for CASSFGTEAFF.

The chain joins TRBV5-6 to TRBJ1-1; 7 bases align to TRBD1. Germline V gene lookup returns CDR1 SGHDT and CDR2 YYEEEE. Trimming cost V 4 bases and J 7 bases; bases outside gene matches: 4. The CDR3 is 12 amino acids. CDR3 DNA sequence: TGTGCCAGCAGCGTATACAGGGGTGAAGCTTTCTTT. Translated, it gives CASSVYRGEAFF.